The 19 T cell receptor beta chains given below trace back to one sample, sequenced in a study of blood T cell repertoires in COVID-19. The table came from immunoSEQ multiplex PCR; TCRdb's copy has only in-frame clones and leaves some out. The sample contains approximately 94,000 clones, around four fifths of which appear only once. The sample consisted of peripheral blood. These receptors were obtained from a woman in her seventies with acute or convalescent COVID-19.

V is TRBV3-1 (or the pseudogene TRBV3-2) and J is TRBJ2-3; D not resolved. Looked up from germline, CDR1 is LGHDT and CDR2 is YNNKEL (reference sequence). CDR3 length: 13 residues. The ends were cut back, 1 base at V and 0 bases at J, with 2 bases in the middle. The CDR3 here is CASSQASTDTQYF. Written as DNA, the CDR3 is TGTGCCAGCAGCCAAGCTAGCACAGATACGCAGTATTTT.

The chain couples TRBV6-5 to TRBJ1-1; no definite D call. Per germline, CDR1 MNHEY and CDR2 SVGAGI. The CDR3 loop spans 12 amino acids. Trimming removed 6 bases from V and 1 base from J, with 6 bases in between. This CDR3 reads CASREGNTEAFF. The CDR3 bases are TGTGCCAGCAGAGAGGGGAACACTGAAGCTTTCTTT.

The rearrangement uses TRBV10-1 and TRBJ2-7, with 8 positions matching TRBD1. With V trimmed by 6 bases and J by 2 bases, 3 bases remained unmatched. Per germline, CDR1 WNHNN and CDR2 SYGVQD (reference sequence). The CDR3 totals 13 residues. CDR3 sequence (DNA): TGCGCCAGCAGCACAGGGGGTGCCTACGAGCAGTACTTC. It specifies CASSTGGAYEQYF.

The chain uses TRBV6-4 and TRBJ1-2, with D possibly being TRBD1 (6 bases). The germline gives CDR1 MRHNA, CDR2 SNTAGT. The CDR3 is made up of 14 amino acids. V shed 4 bases and J shed 2 bases, with 11 bases lying between them. The CDR3 reads CASSADGTNYGYTF. The CDR3 nucleotides read TGTGCCAGCAGTGCAGACGGGACAAACTATGGCTACACCTTC.

This clone turned up a few times. The gene calls are TRBV6-2 or TRBV6-3 and TRBJ2-1, with 10 bases aligning to TRBD2. Per the germline V gene, CDR1 is MNHEY and CDR2 is SVGEGT. The CDR3 sequence is 15 residues long. The J segment lost 5 bases and the V segment lost 5 bases, leaving 6 bases of the junction unmatched. DNA for the CDR3: TGTGCCAGCAGTATAGCGGGGGGTAGCCACAATGAGCAGTTCTTC. Translated: CASSIAGGSHNEQFF.

Worth noting for this clone: Other DNA sequences of this sample code for an identical CDR3. This rearrangement joins TRBV5-1 to TRBJ1-4; 9 positions agree with TRBD1. There are 14 residues in the CDR3. In germline, CDR1 is SGHRS, CDR2 YFSETQ. V lost 4 bases and J lost 7; bases outside the gene matches: 5. CDR3 sequence reads: CASSLGQGSEKLFF. For the CDR3, the DNA is TGCGCCAGCAGCCTAGGACAGGGGAGTGAAAAACTGTTTTTT.

The CDR3 DNA reads as TGTGCCATCAGTGTTAGGGAGAGGGACACCGGGGAGCTGTTTTTT. Its translation is CAISVRERDTGELFF. The chain employs TRBV10-3 and TRBJ2-2; TRBD2 might be the D (5 bases). V lost 4 bases to trimming and J lost 3 bases, with 12 bases between them. Germline CDR1 is ENHRY and CDR2 is SYGVKD. This CDR3 contains 15 residues.

The CDR3 DNA is TGTGCCACCTCGAGCGGGGACCCGCCAGATACGCAGTATTTT. Translated: CATSSGDPPDTQYF. J is TRBJ2-3 and V is TRBV10-3; 7 nucleotides line up with TRBD2. The trim removed 10 bases at V and 4 bases at J, leaving 11 bases unmatched. This CDR3 region has 14 residues. Per germline, CDR1 ENHRY and CDR2 SYGVKD.

Turning to this clone: The junction departs from germline at one end; a sequencing error may be responsible. This chain connects TRBV6-2 or TRBV6-3 to TRBJ1-2; 8 bases map to TRBD1. This CDR3 region has 10 residues. Germline assignment: CDR1 MNHEY and CDR2 SVGEGT. CDR3 nucleotides: TGTGCCAGCAGCTCGGACAGGGTCCACTTC. It specifies CASSSDRVHF.

This clone was recorded at least ten times. The genes are TRBV7-9 and TRBJ2-5; D ambiguous. V was pared by 1 base and J by 5 bases, with 17 bases between. CDR1 and CDR2 (germline): SEHNR, FQNEAQ (reference sequence). The CDR3 is 16 residues long. In DNA form, the CDR3 reads TGTGCCAGCAGCTTAGTGTGGCAGGATGTTGGGGAGACCCAGTACTTC. As protein: CASSLVWQDVGETQYF.

The chain joins TRBV18 to TRBJ2-5, with a tentative D call TRBD1 (5 bases). CDR1 and CDR2 (germline): KGHSH, LQKENI. Trimming took 3 bases from V and 5 from J, leaving 10 bases between them. The CDR3 runs to 13 residues. The CDR3 reads CASSPGPRETQYF. For the CDR3, the DNA is TGTGCCAGCTCACCGGGGCCGAGGGAGACCCAGTACTTC.

V gene TRBV4-2 combines with J gene TRBJ1-1; no firm D call. This CDR3 is 17 amino acids long. Per the germline V gene, CDR1 is LGHNA and CDR2 is YNFKEQ. Trimming took 0 bases from V and 10 from J, leaving 24 bases between them. CDR3 loop: CASSQEGTAGLEVGAFF. DNA for the CDR3: TGTGCCAGCAGCCAAGAAGGAACCGCTGGTCTAGAAGTTGGAGCTTTCTTT.

The chain joins TRBV7-2 to TRBJ2-1, with TRBD2 as a possible D gene (6 bases). CDR1 and CDR2 (germline): SGHTA, FQGNSA. Trimming left V 4 bases short and J 7 bases short, with 14 bases between. CDR3 length: 14 amino acids. The CDR3 sequence is CASSSPRGSNEQFF. In DNA, the CDR3 is TGTGCCAGCAGCTCCCCCCGGGGGAGTAATGAGCAGTTCTTC.

This clone was seen only once. The germline gene is not matched at one end of the junction; a read error may be the cause. The chain combines TRBV15 with TRBJ1-2; the D gene is possibly TRBD1 (6 bases). CDR1 is LNHNV, CDR2 YYDKDF, per germline (reference sequence). CDR3 size: 13 residues. CDR3 nucleotide sequence: TGTGCCACCAGCCGAGACGGGTTCCGGGACAAGTTCTTC. Translating it yields CATSRDGFRDKFF.

This clone was seen a single time. This sequence joins TRBV4-3 and TRBJ1-4, with 9 bases matching TRBD1. In germline, CDR1 is LGHNA, CDR2 YSLEER. Trimming removed 0 bases from V and 11 bases from J; junction bases left unmatched: 4. The CDR3 spans 14 residues. In nucleotides, the CDR3 is TGCGCCAGCAGCCAAGAGGGACAGGGTGGGAAACTGTTTTTT. Translating gives CASSQEGQGGKLFF.

The V and J genes are TRBV29-1 and TRBJ2-3, with 16 bases that match TRBD2. The CDR3 has 15 amino acids. CDR1 is SQVTM, CDR2 ANQGSEA, per germline. V shed 6 bases, J shed 8 bases, and the junction held 8 bases outside the gene matches. The DNA of the CDR3 is TGCAGCGTGGCGGGACTAGCGGGGGGGCTTGGTACGCAGTATTTT. Protein: CSVAGLAGGLGTQYF.

V usage is TRBV5-1 and J usage is TRBJ1-2; perhaps TRBD1 as D (5 bases). CDR3 length: 13 amino acids. The V end lost 7 bases, the J end lost 5 bases, and 15 bases lay between the germline ends. Germline V lookup: CDR1 SGHRS, CDR2 YFSETQ. CDR3 DNA sequence: TGCGCCAGCCCAGGGCCAACATTATATGGCTACACCTTC. This encodes CASPGPTLYGYTF.

The chain recombines TRBV14 with TRBJ2-3, with 7 bases fitting TRBD2. This CDR3 has 16 amino acids. Germline CDR1 reads SGHDN; CDR2 reads FVKESK. The trim removed 2 bases at V and 2 bases at J, leaving 7 bases unmatched. The CDR3 nucleotides read TGTGCCAGCAGCCAACTAGGCGGGGGTACCACAGATACGCAGTATTTT. Its translation is CASSQLGGGTTDTQYF.

J is TRBJ2-1 and V is TRBV6-2 or TRBV6-3; TRBD1 aligns across 9 bases. The CDR3 runs to 15 residues. Germline trimming cut 6 bases from V and 5 bases from J; bases unmatched to any gene: 8. Germline lookup yields CDR1 MNHEY and CDR2 SVGEGT. CDR3 sequence: CASSQQGARNNEQFF. For the CDR3, the DNA is TGTGCCAGCAGCCAACAGGGGGCGCGGAACAATGAGCAGTTCTTC.